Below, 20 T cell receptor beta chains from the same sample are listed, as sequenced in a study of blood T cells in healthy people across ages (dated by TCRdb to about 2015). The library was prepared using 5' RACE. TCRdb records Illumina HiSeq 2500 as the sequencer. The second PCR ran for roughly 7 to 12 cycles and used a J-beta primer mix along with a sample-barcoded 5' primer. TCRdb reprocessing: public reads trimmed at Q25 with fastp, clones called with MiXCR, in-frame beta chains kept. Here each entry gathers all rows of one CDR3 protein and keeps the most common genes and DNA. The sample includes more than 800,000 distinct CDR3 sequences, with 29% observed a single time. 15% to 20% of the sample comes from the top ten. Sequencing input: blood. The receptors derive from a woman of 80 years or more in good health.

Concerning this clonotype: Germline and junction disagree at one end, which may indicate a read error. The chain couples TRBV29-1 to TRBJ2-1, with TRBD1 identical over 11 bases. The length of the CDR3 is 15 residues. CDR1 SQVTM and CDR2 ANQGSEA come from the germline V gene. The CDR3 is CSAKTGTGGTDEPFF. DNA for the CDR3: TGCAGCGCCAAAACCGGGACAGGGGGTACAGATGAGCCGTTCTTC.

This clonotype was seen repeatedly, ten times or more. The V gene is TRBV12-3 or TRBV12-4, the J gene TRBJ2-5; D might be TRBD1 (5 bases). The length of the CDR3 is 14 residues. The V gene lost 4 bases and the J gene lost 1 base, with 10 bases spanning the gap. In nucleotides, the CDR3 is TGTGCCAGCAGTTACAGACAGTCCCAAGAGACCCAGTACTTC. Translated: CASSYRQSQETQYF.

This clonotype was counted many times. This rearrangement joins TRBV20-1 to TRBJ2-1, with 9 bases identical to TRBD2. This CDR3 has 15 amino acids. CDR1 and CDR2 (germline): DFQATT, SNEGSKA (reference sequence). J gave up 2 bases and V 2 bases, and 4 bases lay outside the gene matches. The CDR3 is CSARNSGGAYNEQFF. As DNA, the CDR3 is TGCAGTGCTAGAAATAGCGGGGGAGCCTACAATGAGCAGTTCTTC.

This clonotype was counted only a few times. One base away lies a much larger clone, so this may be a sequencing read error. CDR3 DNA sequence: TGTGCCAGCAGTGCCCTTCCGGACTATGGCTACACCTTC. Residues: CASSALPDYGYTF. The V gene is TRBV12-3 or TRBV12-4, the J gene TRBJ1-2; no firm D call. The CDR3 is 13 residues long. V gave up 5 bases and J gave up 3 bases, with 10 bases separating them.

This clonotype was recorded a few times. The chain is built from TRBV5-5 and TRBJ1-1; unclear D gene. Germline CDR1 is SGHKS and CDR2 is YYEKEE (reference sequence). There are 15 residues in the CDR3. With 3 bases removed from V and 1 base from J, the gap between germline ends came to 13 bases. This chain's CDR3 is CASSYAWTANTEAFF. CDR3 sequence (DNA): TGTGCCAGCAGCTATGCGTGGACGGCGAACACTGAAGCTTTCTTT. Complete variable domain (other parts from reference TRBV5-5 and TRBJ1-1): DAGVTQSPTHLIKTRGQQVTLRCSPISGHKSVSWYQQVLGQGPQFIFQYYEKEERGRGNFPDRFSARQFPNYSSELNVNALLLGDSALYLCASSYAWTANTEAFFGQGTRLTVV.

This clonotype was counted only a few times. The gene calls are TRBV12-3 or TRBV12-4 and TRBJ1-5; the D gene is possibly TRBD1 (6 bases). With 6 bases removed from V and 1 base from J, the gap between germline ends came to 16 bases. This CDR3 comprises 16 residues. The CDR3 reads CASRSGGALSNQPQHF. The CDR3 DNA reads TGTGCCAGCAGATCTGGGGGGGCCCTGAGCAATCAGCCCCAGCATTTT.

In its sample, this clonotype was seen once. This sequence joins TRBV6-2 or TRBV6-3 and TRBJ2-3; the match to TRBD2 covers 9 bases. J lost 4 bases, V lost 3 bases, and 14 bases had no gene match. The CDR3 has 18 residues. Germline-derived CDR1 and CDR2 are MNHEY and SVGEGT. In DNA form, the CDR3 reads TGTGCCAGCAGTTATCAGCGGGGGGCCCACTTGCGGGCAGATACGCAGTATTTT. It yields the protein CASSYQRGAHLRADTQYF.

This clonotype was counted ten times or more. This chain joins TRBV7-9 and TRBJ2-7; 10 bases match TRBD1. The length of the CDR3 is 15 residues. The J segment lost 0 bases and the V segment lost 3 bases, leaving 2 bases of the junction unmatched. Per germline, CDR1 SEHNR and CDR2 FQNEAQ (reference sequence). CDR3 residues: CASSFRTGGSYEQYF. The CDR3 DNA sequence: TGTGCCAGCAGCTTCAGGACAGGGGGCTCCTACGAGCAGTACTTC.

This clonotype was seen a handful of times. The V and J genes are TRBV16 and TRBJ1-4, with D uncertain. The V and J ends lost 0 bases and 0 bases respectively, with 8 bases between them. CDR3 length: 16 residues. The germline V gene has CDR1 KGHSY and CDR2 FQNENV. For the CDR3, the DNA is TGTGCCAGCAGCCAATCGAGAGGCTCAACTAATGAAAAACTGTTTTTT. It is translated as CASSQSRGSTNEKLFF.

This clonotype was observed at least ten times. The rearrangement uses TRBV7-2 and TRBJ1-1, with D unclear. The germline V and J ends were trimmed by 2 bases and 6 bases, with 10 bases remaining between them. The CDR3 runs to 13 residues. Germline CDR1 reads SGHTA; CDR2 reads FQGNSA. The DNA for the CDR3 is TGTGCCAGCAGCTTAAATTTGTACTCTGAAGCTTTCTTT. This gives the protein CASSLNLYSEAFF.

V gene TRBV27 combines with J gene TRBJ2-1; TRBD1 agrees at 7 bases. The last part of the DNA fits TRBJ2-7 better; the J call may be wrong. Per the germline V gene, CDR1 is MNHEY and CDR2 is SMNVEV (reference sequence). The CDR3 contains 18 residues. DNA for the CDR3: TGTGCCAGCAGTTTGAGGCCCTACCCGGGACAGCCTTACAATGAGCAGTACTTC. Translation gives CASSLRPYPGQPYNEQYF.

A few counts support this clonotype. V usage is TRBV2 and J usage is TRBJ1-6, with D maybe TRBD1 (6 bases). CDR1 and CDR2 from the germline V gene are SNHLY and FYNNEI. V gave up 7 bases and J gave up 4 bases, with 17 bases separating them. The length of the CDR3 is 16 residues. The CDR3 DNA follows: TGTGCCAGCATGGGCCCCCGGGGGCCGTATAATTCACCCCTCCACTTT. Residues: CASMGPRGPYNSPLHF.

Regarding this clonotype: A much larger clonotype is one base distant, so this may be a read error. The genes are TRBV24-1 and TRBJ1-2, with 7 bases aligning to TRBD1. The CDR3 sequence is 15 residues long. The germline V gene encodes CDR1 KGHDR and CDR2 SFDVKD. CDR3 in DNA: TGTGCCACCCGTGACCACTCGACAGGGCCTTCCGGCTACACCTTC. Residues: CATRDHSTGPSGYTF.

This clonotype was observed once. The chain employs TRBV19 and TRBJ1-2; D is possibly TRBD1 (6 bases). Germline V gene lookup returns CDR1 LNHDA and CDR2 SQIVND (reference sequence). The CDR3 totals 14 residues. The ends were cut back, 5 bases at V and 4 bases at J, with 14 bases in the middle. The chain's CDR3 is CASSGTTGSYGYTF. The CDR3 DNA follows: TGTGCCAGTAGTGGGACGACAGGATCCTATGGCTACACCTTC.

This clonotype was picked up many times. The rearrangement joins TRBV11-3 to TRBJ2-1; unclear D gene. V lost 1 base to trimming and J lost 1 base, with 11 bases between them. The CDR3 is 16 residues long. Per germline, CDR1 SGHNT and CDR2 YENEEA. The CDR3 bases are TGTGCCAGCAGCTTAGGCGGTTCAGGATCCTACAATGAGCAGTTCTTC. It encodes CASSLGGSGSYNEQFF.

The genes are TRBV10-1 and TRBJ2-3, with D perhaps TRBD1 or TRBD2 (6 bases each). Germline-derived CDR1 and CDR2 are WNHNN and SYGVQD (reference sequence). Trimming cost V 0 bases and J 14 bases, with 12 bases left between them. The CDR3 runs 12 residues. The CDR3 loop is CASSESGGLWYF. Written as DNA, the CDR3 is TGCGCCAGCAGTGAGTCAGGGGGGCTATGGTATTTT.

In this sample, this clonotype turned up a few times. The chain combines TRBV6-2 or TRBV6-3 with TRBJ2-1, with unresolved D. TRBJ2-7 explains the end of the DNA better; the J call may be wrong. This CDR3 is built from 12 residues. Germline V gene sequence: CDR1 MNHEY, CDR2 SVGEGT. The CDR3 here is CASRSAYNEQYF. The CDR3 coding sequence is TGTGCCAGCAGGTCGGCCTACAATGAGCAGTACTTC.

This clonotype was counted many times. The CDR3 region has the DNA TGTGCCAGCAGTTTATCGGGGACATACGTCTACGAGCAGTACTTC. Amino acid sequence: CASSLSGTYVYEQYF. The V and J genes are TRBV28 and TRBJ2-7; weak D call: TRBD1 (6 bases). This CDR3 comprises 15 residues. The germline gives CDR1 MDHEN, CDR2 SYDVKM. Between the trimmed V and J ends, which lost 1 base and 3 bases, there was a span of 13 bases.

As for this clonotype: The junction departs from germline at one end; a sequencing error may be responsible. This chain links TRBV6-1 with TRBJ1-4; D remains ambiguous. Germline V lookup: CDR1 MNHNS, CDR2 SASEGT. The CDR3 has 18 amino acids. The DNA of the CDR3 is TGTGCCAGCAGTCGTAAGTCGACATTCTACGGAGATAATGAAAAACGGTTTTTT. Its protein product is CASSRKSTFYGDNEKRFF.

V and J are TRBV19 and TRBJ1-6, with 8 bases fitting TRBD1. The CDR3 totals 14 residues. Germline V gives CDR1 LNHDA, CDR2 SQIVND (reference sequence). V shed 3 bases, J shed 7 bases, and the junction held 2 bases outside the gene matches. CDR3 loop: CASSIQGANSPLHF. The CDR3 region has the DNA TGTGCCAGTAGTATCCAGGGGGCAAATTCACCCCTCCACTTT.